A single sample gave rise to the 22 T cell receptor beta chains below, sequenced in a study of CD8+CD57+ T cells in acquired aplastic anemia. Genomic DNA provided the template from which TCR beta VDJ and CDR3 profiles were obtained. Using its own MiXCR run on the reads, TCRdb lists one record per CDR3 protein. The sample has under 40,000 distinct CDR3 sequences, around 80% seen once. What was sequenced was sorted CD4+, CD8+, or CD8+CD57+ T cells (not recorded which) from PBMCs. The receptors stem from a human donor in good health, serving as a control.

The chain recombines TRBV11-2 with TRBJ2-1; TRBD2 matches 11 bases. V gave up 4 bases and J gave up 8 bases; unmatched junction bases: 4. CDR3 size: 14 residues. CDR1 and CDR2 (germline): SGHAT, FQNNGV. The CDR3 DNA sequence: TGTGCCAGCAGCTGGGGACTAGCGGCCTATGAGCAGTTCTTC. As protein: CASSWGLAAYEQFF.

The chain employs TRBV5-1 and TRBJ1-2, with D unclear. Germline V gene lookup returns CDR1 SGHRS and CDR2 YFSETQ. Trimming took 2 bases from V and 6 from J, leaving 20 bases between them. The CDR3 runs to 16 residues. In DNA, the CDR3 is TGCGCCAGCAGCTTCGGGGAGGGTAGAGGAAAGGATGGCTACACCTTC. Its protein is CASSFGEGRGKDGYTF.

This clonotype is classed as medium-sized. The V gene is TRBV12-3 or TRBV12-4, the J gene TRBJ2-7; TRBD1 matches 7 bases. The CDR3 has 20 amino acids. The J segment lost 5 bases and the V segment lost 0 bases, leaving 22 bases of the junction unmatched. This CDR3 is CASSLARGEYRGRGPHEQYF. The CDR3 bases are TGTGCCAGCAGTTTAGCAAGAGGGGAATACAGGGGAAGGGGACCTCACGAGCAGTACTTC.

J is TRBJ1-5 and V is TRBV9, with 9 bases identical to TRBD1. The CDR3 extends over 15 amino acids. The germline CDR1 and CDR2 sequences are SGDLS and YYNGEE. Trimming cost V 4 bases and J 3 bases; bases outside gene matches: 5. As DNA, the CDR3 is TGTGCCAGCAGCCCCGGGACAGGGTCCAATCAGCCCCAGCATTTT. Translating it yields CASSPGTGSNQPQHF.

The CDR3 is CAWSVSGNNQPQHF. For the CDR3, the DNA is TGTGCCTGGAGTGTTTCGGGAAACAATCAGCCCCAGCATTTT. The chain couples TRBV30 to TRBJ1-5; unclear D gene. Germline assignment: CDR1 GTSNPN and CDR2 SVGIG (reference sequence). Trimming cost V 0 bases and J 3 bases, with 9 bases left between them. The CDR3 covers 14 residues.

The V call is TRBV2, the J call TRBJ2-7; D is unclear. This CDR3 has 13 amino acids. Trimming pared 4 bases from V and 2 bases from J, leaving 9 bases between. From germline, CDR1 is SNHLY and CDR2 FYNNEI. This chain's CDR3 is CASSVNGAYEQYF. In nucleotides, the CDR3 is TGTGCCAGCAGTGTCAATGGGGCCTACGAGCAGTACTTC.

This chain links TRBV2 with TRBJ1-2; D gene unclear. The CDR3 spans 12 residues. Germline V CDR1 and CDR2: SNHLY, FYNNEI. Trimming pared 7 bases from V and 8 bases from J, leaving 14 bases between. The DNA for the CDR3 is TGTGCCAGCACCCAGCTAGGTACAGGCTACACCTTC. As protein: CASTQLGTGYTF.

The CDR3 spells CASSDPSTGGFNEAFF. As DNA, the CDR3 is TGTGCCAGCAGTGACCCCTCGACAGGGGGCTTCAATGAAGCTTTCTTT. The chain carries TRBV25-1 and TRBJ1-1, with 10 bases aligning to TRBD1. After removal of 3 bases from V and 7 bases from J, the junction contained 11 bases not matched to a gene. The CDR3 runs 16 residues. The germline V gene encodes CDR1 MGHDK and CDR2 SYGVNS. The full variable domain, rest sourced from reference TRBV25-1 and TRBJ1-1, is EADIYQTPRYLVIGTGKKITLECSQTMGHDKMYWYQQDPGMELHLIHYSYGVNSTEKGDLSSESTVSRIRTEHFPLTLESARPSHTSQYLCASSDPSTGGFNEAFFGQGTRLTVV.

The CDR3 loop reads CASSLGGQGYGYTF. The CDR3 DNA is TGTGCCAGCAGCTTGGGGGGACAGGGCTATGGCTACACCTTC. This chain links TRBV5-6 with TRBJ1-2; TRBD1 matches at 9 bases. CDR1 and CDR2 from the germline V gene are SGHDT and YYEEEE. Trimming took 0 bases from V and 4 from J; bases not matched to a gene: 1. The CDR3 consists of 14 residues.

The chain has TRBV27 and TRBJ2-3; D remains ambiguous. Germline CDR1 and CDR2: MNHEY and SMNVEV (reference sequence). Trimming pared 10 bases from V and 1 base from J, leaving 12 bases between. CDR3 length equals 13 residues. The CDR3 DNA reads TGTGCCACCGCACTATCCCGCACAGATACGCAGTATTTT. Residues: CATALSRTDTQYF.

The J gene is TRBJ1-1, the V gene TRBV25-1; possibly TRBD1 for D (5 bases). V shed 1 base and J shed 1 base, with 7 bases lying between them. The CDR3 is 14 residues long. Germline CDR1 and CDR2: MGHDK and SYGVNS. The CDR3 coding sequence is TGTGCCAGCAGTGAATCGGGACGGAACACTGAAGCTTTCTTT. Translation gives CASSESGRNTEAFF.

This clonotype was counted a single time. This chain uses TRBV7-2 with TRBJ1-4, with no clear D. The CDR3 is made up of 13 amino acids. V shed 1 base and J shed 2 bases, with 2 bases lying between them. Germline values: CDR1 SGHTA, CDR2 FQGNSA. The CDR3 coding sequence is TGTGCCAGCAGCTTAGTGACTAATGAAAAACTGTTTTTT. Translating gives CASSLVTNEKLFF.

The rearrangement links TRBV10-3 to TRBJ1-2; D unclear. The V and J ends lost 3 bases and 4 bases respectively, with 6 bases between them. This CDR3 comprises 12 residues. CDR1 and CDR2 (germline): ENHRY, SYGVKD. The CDR3 region is CAISEASYGYTF. In DNA form, the CDR3 reads TGTGCCATCAGTGAAGCTTCCTATGGCTACACCTTC.

This clonotype occurred a few times. V is TRBV10-3 and J is TRBJ1-1; 7 bases match TRBD1. The V gene end was trimmed by 6 bases and the J gene end by 8 bases; junction bases not matched to a gene: 15. Germline-derived CDR1 and CDR2 are ENHRY and SYGVKD. This CDR3 has 15 amino acids. CDR3 sequence: CAISRNTGAGPEAFF. The CDR3 nucleotides are TGTGCCATCAGCCGAAACACAGGGGCGGGACCCGAAGCTTTCTTT.

The rearrangement links TRBV12-3 or TRBV12-4 to TRBJ1-1; D possibly corresponds to TRBD1 (6 bases). This CDR3 is built from 15 residues. V gave up 1 base and J gave up 2 bases, with 11 bases separating them. CDR3 sequence: CASSLGGGLNTEAFF. The CDR3 bases are TGTGCCAGCAGTTTAGGGGGGGGGCTTAACACTGAAGCTTTCTTT.

The CDR3 loop reads CASSGIGDFEQYF. CDR3 nucleotide sequence: TGTGCCAGCAGTGGGATAGGGGATTTCGAGCAGTACTTC. The chain uses TRBV2 and TRBJ2-7; perhaps TRBD1 as D (5 bases). From germline, CDR1 is SNHLY and CDR2 FYNNEI. The CDR3 is made up of 13 amino acids. Trimming cost V 4 bases and J 6 bases, with 13 bases left between them.

The chain uses TRBV4-1 and TRBJ1-2, with TRBD1 identical over 12 bases. Trimming removed 0 bases from V and 4 bases from J; junction bases left unmatched: 6. Germline V lookup: CDR1 MGHRA, CDR2 YSYEKL. The CDR3 loop spans 17 amino acids. The DNA for the CDR3 is TGCGCCAGCAGCCAAGATCTCGGGACAGGGGGCAGCTATGGCTACACCTTC. Translated: CASSQDLGTGGSYGYTF.

The chain uses TRBV24-1 and TRBJ2-1; a possible D gene is TRBD1 (6 bases). Between the trimmed V and J ends, which lost 5 bases and 14 bases, there was a span of 18 bases. The CDR3 has 13 residues. Germline V gene sequence: CDR1 KGHDR, CDR2 SFDVKD. Written as DNA, the CDR3 is TGTGCCACCAGTGCCCTTGTGGGGAAGGGGGAGTTCTTC. Residues: CATSALVGKGEFF.

This chain joins TRBV10-3 and TRBJ1-5; D might be TRBD1 (6 bases). Germline V lookup: CDR1 ENHRY, CDR2 SYGVKD. V dropped 0 bases and J dropped 6 bases, with 12 bases sitting between them. There are 15 residues in the CDR3. CDR3 sequence (DNA): TGTGCCATCAGTGAGTCCCGACAGGCGAGTCAGCCCCAGCATTTT. It specifies CAISESRQASQPQHF.

The genes are TRBV19 and TRBJ2-7; D is ambiguous. The ends were cut back, 1 base at V and 5 bases at J, with 6 bases in the middle. The CDR3 is 12 amino acids. The germline V gene encodes CDR1 LNHDA and CDR2 SQIVND (reference sequence). The CDR3 DNA follows: TGTGCCAGTAGTATAGGGCTAGACGAGCAGTACTTC. Protein sequence: CASSIGLDEQYF.

CDR3: CASSQVTGGLRQPQHF. CDR3 in DNA: TGTGCCAGCAGCCAAGTTACAGGGGGTTTACGGCAGCCCCAGCATTTT. The genes are TRBV5-6 and TRBJ1-5; 8 nucleotides align to TRBD1. V trimming: 4 bases; J trimming: 7 bases; junction bases outside the gene matches: 13. Germline CDR1 is SGHDT and CDR2 is YYEEEE. CDR3 size: 16 residues.

Concerning this clonotype itself: Since no conserved phenylalanine or tryptophan closes the CDR3, a read error is the likely cause. The V and J genes are TRBV5-1 and TRBJ1-5, with a weak D call TRBD1 (5 bases). The V gene's germline CDR1 is SGHRS and CDR2 YFSETQ. V gave up 7 bases and J gave up 2 bases, with 19 bases separating them. There are 16 residues in the CDR3. The CDR3 nucleotides are TGCGCCAGCTCATCGGCATCCCAGGGTGGCAATCAGCCCCAGCATTCT. Translated: CASSSASQGGNQPQHS.